Presented here are 11 T cell receptor beta chains from one specimen sequenced in a study of blood T cell repertoires in COVID-19. Profiling relied on immunoSEQ multiplex PCR, and the TCRdb table lists in-frame clones only, not all of them. The table has roughly 200,000 clones, roughly four fifths seen once. Sequencing was done on a sample of peripheral blood. These TCRs come from a human donor in a cohort sampled during active COVID-19.

CDR3: CASSSPRPGGRNTIYF. CDR3 nucleotides: TGTGCCAGCAGTTCCCCTCGACCTGGAGGGAGAAACACCATATATTTT. The V and J genes are TRBV27 and TRBJ1-3; the D is unclear. The germline V gene has CDR1 MNHEY and CDR2 SMNVEV (reference sequence). This CDR3 contains 16 residues. V was shortened by 4 bases and J by 5 bases, with 18 bases between the two germline ends.

The chain combines TRBV5-4 with TRBJ2-7; TRBD2 agrees at 8 bases. This CDR3 comprises 18 residues. Germline V gene sequence: CDR1 SGHNT, CDR2 YYREEE (reference sequence). J gave up 6 bases and V 4 bases, and 21 bases lay outside the gene matches. The CDR3 protein is CASSTGQTLGVAGSEQYF. Written as DNA, the CDR3 is TGTGCCAGCAGCACCGGACAGACCCTAGGGGTAGCGGGGTCCGAGCAGTACTTC.

The V call is TRBV4-1, the J call TRBJ2-1, with 13 nucleotides matching TRBD2. This CDR3 comprises 16 residues. Trimming removed 2 bases from V and 4 bases from J; junction bases left unmatched: 2. In germline, CDR1 is MGHRA, CDR2 YSYEKL. The chain's CDR3 is CASSQRLAGGYNEQFF. DNA of the CDR3: TGCGCCAGCAGCCAAAGACTAGCGGGAGGATACAATGAGCAGTTCTTC.

The chain employs TRBV2 and TRBJ2-7, with D uncertain. Trimming removed 3 bases from V and 6 bases from J, with 18 bases in between. Per the germline V gene, CDR1 is SNHLY and CDR2 is FYNNEI. This CDR3 has 15 amino acids. CDR3 DNA sequence: TGTGCCAGCAGTGAGATTGAGCCTTACCTCCTCGAGCAGTACTTC. Its translation is CASSEIEPYLLEQYF.

The chain links TRBV4-3 to TRBJ2-7; TRBD1 might be the D (6 bases). Germline lookup yields CDR1 LGHNA and CDR2 YSLEER. V shed 0 bases and J shed 2 bases, with 11 bases lying between them. There are 15 residues in the CDR3. Here the CDR3 DNA reads TGCGCCAGCAGCCAAGATCAGGGGTACCCCTACGAGCAGTACTTC. Residues: CASSQDQGYPYEQYF.

The chain carries TRBV24-1 and TRBJ2-7; possible D gene TRBD1, 6 bases. The germline gives CDR1 KGHDR, CDR2 SFDVKD. The CDR3 is 15 amino acids. Trimming pared 2 bases from V and 2 bases from J, leaving 12 bases between. The chain's CDR3 is CATSDSRGVTYEQYF. The CDR3 nucleotides read TGTGCCACCAGTGATTCCAGGGGAGTAACCTACGAGCAGTACTTC.

The chain carries TRBV5-6 and TRBJ1-5; 8 bases map to TRBD1. This CDR3 spans 14 amino acids. The trim removed 4 bases at V and 6 bases at J, leaving 6 bases unmatched. Germline-derived CDR1 and CDR2 are SGHDT and YYEEEE. CDR3 amino acids: CASSKDRARQPQHF. In DNA form, the CDR3 reads TGTGCCAGCAGCAAGGACAGGGCCCGTCAGCCCCAGCATTTT.

The V call is TRBV6-5, the J call TRBJ1-5; 9 bases match TRBD1. The V segment lost 6 bases and the J segment 4 bases; nucleotides outside the gene matches: 7. This CDR3 region has 15 residues. Germline CDR1 and CDR2: MNHEY and SVGAGI. The DNA of the CDR3 is TGTGCCAGCAGCGGGACAGGGAGGGGAAATCAGCCCCAGCATTTT. Its translation: CASSGTGRGNQPQHF.

V usage is TRBV5-1 and J usage is TRBJ2-5; 15 bases map to TRBD2. The germline V gene has CDR1 SGHRS and CDR2 YFSETQ. V trimming: 0 bases; J trimming: 5 bases; junction bases outside the gene matches: 2. The CDR3 runs 16 residues. The chain's CDR3 is CASSLGTSGGAETQYF. The CDR3 region has the DNA TGCGCCAGCAGCTTGGGGACTAGCGGGGGGGCGGAGACCCAGTACTTC.

The CDR3 is CAIGTDSTNEKLFF. The CDR3 DNA reads as TGTGCCATTGGGACAGACTCAACTAATGAAAAACTGTTTTTT. The J gene is TRBJ1-4, the V gene TRBV10-3; 7 nucleotides agree with TRBD1. This CDR3 is 14 amino acids long. Germline loops: CDR1 ENHRY, CDR2 SYGVKD. The V segment lost 9 bases and the J segment 0 bases; nucleotides outside the gene matches: 4.

The V call is TRBV7-2, the J call TRBJ1-4; TRBD1 agrees at 9 bases. Germline V gives CDR1 SGHTA, CDR2 FQGNSA. V was pared by 1 base and J by 2 bases, with 2 bases of the junction left unmatched. The CDR3 is 16 residues long. This CDR3 is CASSLVGQGTNEKLFF. The CDR3, as DNA: TGTGCCAGCAGCTTAGTAGGACAGGGGACTAATGAAAAACTGTTTTTT.